This T cell receptor (beta chain) originates from a study of T cells after yellow fever vaccination. MiXCR, run by TCRdb on the 5' RACE reads, gives a single entry per CDR3 protein. The sample lists roughly 250,000 distinct CDR3 sequences, 10% to 15% occurring once. Germline V gene lookup returns CDR1 SGHRS and CDR2 YFSETQ. V was clipped by 6 bases and J by 6 bases, with 8 bases between them. This CDR3 spans 11 amino acids. The chain is built from TRBV5-1 and TRBJ2-3, with D perhaps assigned TRBD1 or TRBD2 (6 bases each). This TCR came from a man in his thirties or forties who received the YFV17D yellow fever vaccine. The specimen was CD4+ T cells sorted from PBMCs, collected 45 days after the yellow fever booster vaccination. This CDR3 is CASNGGDTQYF. Here the CDR3 DNA reads TGCGCCAGCAACGGGGGCGATACGCAGTATTTT.